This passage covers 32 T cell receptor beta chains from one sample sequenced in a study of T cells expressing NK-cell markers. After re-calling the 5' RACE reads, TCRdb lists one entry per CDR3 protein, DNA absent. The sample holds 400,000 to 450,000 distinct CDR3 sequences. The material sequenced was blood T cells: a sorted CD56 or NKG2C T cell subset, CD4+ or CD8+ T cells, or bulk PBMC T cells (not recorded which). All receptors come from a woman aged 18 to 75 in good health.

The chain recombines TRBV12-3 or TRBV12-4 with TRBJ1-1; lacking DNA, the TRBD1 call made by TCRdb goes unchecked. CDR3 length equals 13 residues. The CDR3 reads CASSRQRYTEAFF.

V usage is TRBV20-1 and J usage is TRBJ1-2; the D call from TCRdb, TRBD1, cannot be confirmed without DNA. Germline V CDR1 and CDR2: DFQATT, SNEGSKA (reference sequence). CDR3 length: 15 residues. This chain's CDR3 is CSAQDPTGDPRGYTF.

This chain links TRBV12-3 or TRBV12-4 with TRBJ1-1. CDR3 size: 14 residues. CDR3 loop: CASSYKSMNTEAFF.

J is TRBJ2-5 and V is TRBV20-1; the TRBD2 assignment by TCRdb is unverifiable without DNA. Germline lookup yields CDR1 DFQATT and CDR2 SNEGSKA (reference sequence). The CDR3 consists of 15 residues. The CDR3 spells CSARDSGGRRETQYF.

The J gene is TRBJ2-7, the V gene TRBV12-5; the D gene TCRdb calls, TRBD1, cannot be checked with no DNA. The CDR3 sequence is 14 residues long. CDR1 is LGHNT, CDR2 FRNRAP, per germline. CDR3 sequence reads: CASGQWDMAYEQYF.

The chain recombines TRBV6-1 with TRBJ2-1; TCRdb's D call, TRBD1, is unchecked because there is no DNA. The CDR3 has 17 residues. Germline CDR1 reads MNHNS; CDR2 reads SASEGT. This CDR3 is CASSVDLGTGSYNEQFF.

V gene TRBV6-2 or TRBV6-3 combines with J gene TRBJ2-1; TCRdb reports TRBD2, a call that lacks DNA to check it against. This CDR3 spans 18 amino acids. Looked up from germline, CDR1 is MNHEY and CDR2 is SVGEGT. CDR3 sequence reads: CASSFSPTSGGLSNEQFF.

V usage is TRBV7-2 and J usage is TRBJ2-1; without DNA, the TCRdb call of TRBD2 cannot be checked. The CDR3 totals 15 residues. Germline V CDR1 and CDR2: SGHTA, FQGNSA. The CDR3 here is CASSWGLAGTNEQFF.

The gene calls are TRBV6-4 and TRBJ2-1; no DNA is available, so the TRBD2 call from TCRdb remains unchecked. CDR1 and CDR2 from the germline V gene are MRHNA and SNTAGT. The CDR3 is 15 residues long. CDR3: CASSESLAGGNEQFF.

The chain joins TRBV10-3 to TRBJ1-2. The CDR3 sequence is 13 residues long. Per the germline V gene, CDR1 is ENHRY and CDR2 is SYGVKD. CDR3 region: CAISRTELYGYTF.

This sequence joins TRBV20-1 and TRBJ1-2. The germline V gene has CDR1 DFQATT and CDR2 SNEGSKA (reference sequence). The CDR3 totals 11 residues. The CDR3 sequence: CSASGLYGYTF.

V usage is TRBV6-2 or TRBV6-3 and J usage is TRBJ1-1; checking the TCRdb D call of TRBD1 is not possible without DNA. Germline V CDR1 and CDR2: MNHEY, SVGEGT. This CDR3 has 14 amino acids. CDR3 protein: CASRGRGQNTEAFF.

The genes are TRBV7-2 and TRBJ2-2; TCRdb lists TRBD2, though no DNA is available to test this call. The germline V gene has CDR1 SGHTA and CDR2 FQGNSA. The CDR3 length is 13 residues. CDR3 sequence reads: CASRTSGDGELFF. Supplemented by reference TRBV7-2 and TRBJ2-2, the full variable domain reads GAGVSQSPSNKVTEKGKDVELRCDPISGHTALYWYRQSLGQGLEFLIYFQGNSAPDKSGLPSDRFSAERTGGSVSTLTIQRTQQEDSAVYLCASRTSGDGELFFGEGSRLTVL.

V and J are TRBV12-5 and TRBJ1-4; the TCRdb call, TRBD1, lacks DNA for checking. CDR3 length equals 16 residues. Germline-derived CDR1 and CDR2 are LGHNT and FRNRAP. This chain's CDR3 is CASGQGATSGNEKLFF.

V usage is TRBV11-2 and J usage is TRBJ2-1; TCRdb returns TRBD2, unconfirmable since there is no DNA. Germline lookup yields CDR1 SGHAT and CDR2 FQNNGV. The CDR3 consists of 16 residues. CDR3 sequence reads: CASSLAGAPEYNEQFF.

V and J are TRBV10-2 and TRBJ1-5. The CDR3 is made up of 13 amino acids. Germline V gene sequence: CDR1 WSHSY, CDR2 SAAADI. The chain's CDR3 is CASSVDYPKPQHF.

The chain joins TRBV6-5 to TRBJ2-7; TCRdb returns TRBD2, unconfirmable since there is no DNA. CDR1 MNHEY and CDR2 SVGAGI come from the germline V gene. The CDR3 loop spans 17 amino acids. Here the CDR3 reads CASSFDPGLAGTYEQYF.

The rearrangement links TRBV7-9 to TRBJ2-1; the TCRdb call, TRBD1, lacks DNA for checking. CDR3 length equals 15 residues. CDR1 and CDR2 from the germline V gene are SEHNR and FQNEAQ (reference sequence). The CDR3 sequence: CASSFSGGAMNEQFF.

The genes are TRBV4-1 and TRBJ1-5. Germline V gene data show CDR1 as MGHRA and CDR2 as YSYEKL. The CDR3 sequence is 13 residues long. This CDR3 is CASSQDFNQPQHF.

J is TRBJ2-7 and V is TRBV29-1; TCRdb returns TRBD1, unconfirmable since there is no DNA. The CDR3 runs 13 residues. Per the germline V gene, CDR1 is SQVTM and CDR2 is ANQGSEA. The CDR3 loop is CSVIRSPEDEQYF.

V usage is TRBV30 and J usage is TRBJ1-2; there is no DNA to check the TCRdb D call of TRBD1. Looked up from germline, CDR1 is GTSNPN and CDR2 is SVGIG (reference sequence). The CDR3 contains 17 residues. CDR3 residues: CAWMGGSRTGSNYGYTF. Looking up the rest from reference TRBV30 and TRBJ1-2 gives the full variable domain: SQTIHQWPATLVQPVGSPLSLECTVEGTSNPNLYWYRQAAGRGLQLLFYSVGIGQISSEVPQNLSASRPQDRQFILSSKKLLLSDSGFYLCAWMGGSRTGSNYGYTFGSGTRLTVV.

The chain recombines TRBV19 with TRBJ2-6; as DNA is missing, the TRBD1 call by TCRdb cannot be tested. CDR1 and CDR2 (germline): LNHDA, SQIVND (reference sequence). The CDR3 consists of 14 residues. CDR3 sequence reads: CATRGGAGANVLTF.

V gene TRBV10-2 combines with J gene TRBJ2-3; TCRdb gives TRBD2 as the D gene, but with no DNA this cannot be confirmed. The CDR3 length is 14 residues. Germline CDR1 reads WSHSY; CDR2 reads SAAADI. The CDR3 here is CASSEFLAGDTQYF.

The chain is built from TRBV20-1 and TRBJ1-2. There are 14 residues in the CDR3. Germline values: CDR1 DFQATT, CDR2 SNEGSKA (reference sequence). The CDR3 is CSAPEVGEWGGYTF.

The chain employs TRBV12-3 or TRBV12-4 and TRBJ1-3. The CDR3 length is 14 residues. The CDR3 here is CASSLSESGNTIYF.

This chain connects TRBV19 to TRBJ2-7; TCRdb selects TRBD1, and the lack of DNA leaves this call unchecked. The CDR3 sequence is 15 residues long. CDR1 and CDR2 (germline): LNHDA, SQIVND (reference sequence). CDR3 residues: CASSIQGRGPYEQYF.

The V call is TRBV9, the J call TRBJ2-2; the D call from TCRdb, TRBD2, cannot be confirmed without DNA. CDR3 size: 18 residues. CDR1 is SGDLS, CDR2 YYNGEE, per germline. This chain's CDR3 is CASSPRAGGAGNTGELFF.

The CDR3 sequence is CASSLWGDVNTEAFF. This chain links TRBV27 with TRBJ1-1; TCRdb returns TRBD1, unconfirmable since there is no DNA. CDR1 is MNHEY and CDR2 is SMNVEV in the germline V gene (reference sequence). The CDR3 sequence is 15 residues long.

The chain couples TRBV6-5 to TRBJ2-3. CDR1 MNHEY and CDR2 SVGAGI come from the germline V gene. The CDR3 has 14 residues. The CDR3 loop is CASSYVGNSDTQYF.

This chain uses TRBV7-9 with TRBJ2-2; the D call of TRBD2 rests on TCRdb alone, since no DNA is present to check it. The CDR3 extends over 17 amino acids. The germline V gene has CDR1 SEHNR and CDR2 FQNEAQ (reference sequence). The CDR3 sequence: CASTTRSGTRGTGELFF.

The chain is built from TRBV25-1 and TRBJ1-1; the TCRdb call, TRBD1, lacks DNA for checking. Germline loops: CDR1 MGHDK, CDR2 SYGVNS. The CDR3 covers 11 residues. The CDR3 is CASSDGNEAFF.

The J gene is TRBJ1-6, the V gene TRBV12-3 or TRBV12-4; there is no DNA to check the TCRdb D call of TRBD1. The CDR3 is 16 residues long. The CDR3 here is CASSPQGGGYNSPLHF.